The 28 T cell receptor beta chains reported below all come from one sample, sequenced in a study of shared clonotypes between healthy human individuals. TCRdb's copy holds only in-frame clones and misses some; the assay was immunoSEQ multiplex PCR. The sample gives approximately 330,000 clones, around 79% of which show up once; 10% is in the top ten. Sequencing was performed on memory CD4+ T cells sorted from blood. Subset in this sample: CD45RA-negative fraction. These receptor sequences come from a man aged 25 to 45 in good health.

This chain joins TRBV5-1 and TRBJ2-5; tentative D call: TRBD2 (6 bases). Looked up from germline, CDR1 is SGHRS and CDR2 is YFSETQ. This CDR3 has 15 residues. V lost 4 bases, J lost 4 bases, and 17 bases lay in between. The CDR3 is CASSPSGSGAETQYF. The CDR3, as DNA: TGCGCCAGCAGCCCCAGCGGGTCGGGCGCAGAGACCCAGTACTTC.

The rearrangement links TRBV29-1 to TRBJ2-1; 13 bases map to TRBD2. Germline V lookup: CDR1 SQVTM, CDR2 ANQGSEA. V was pared by 4 bases and J by 3 bases, with 3 bases of the junction left unmatched. This CDR3 has 15 amino acids. The CDR3: CSVGGLAGRYNEQFF. In DNA form, the CDR3 reads TGCAGCGTTGGGGGACTAGCGGGGCGCTACAATGAGCAGTTCTTC.

The CDR3 here is CASSVGTSGYNEQFF. The DNA of the CDR3 is TGTGCCAGCAGCGTCGGGACTAGCGGTTACAATGAGCAGTTCTTC. V gene TRBV11-2 combines with J gene TRBJ2-1; 11 bases are shared with TRBD2. The trim removed 5 bases at V and 4 bases at J, leaving 4 bases unmatched. Germline CDR1 reads SGHAT; CDR2 reads FQNNGV. The CDR3 runs 15 residues.

The gene calls are TRBV5-5 and TRBJ1-4; D may be TRBD1 (5 bases). This CDR3 comprises 16 residues. Trimming took off 0 bases at V and 8 bases at J, with 17 bases between the two ends. Germline V CDR1 and CDR2: SGHKS, YYEKEE (reference sequence). CDR3 coding DNA: TGTGCCAGCAGCTTGGCGTCGAAAGGAGCAGGGGAAAAACTGTTTTTT. This gives the protein CASSLASKGAGEKLFF. Full variable domain (rest looked up from reference TRBV5-5 and TRBJ1-4): DAGVTQSPTHLIKTRGQQVTLRCSPISGHKSVSWYQQVLGQGPQFIFQYYEKEERGRGNFPDRFSARQFPNYSSELNVNALLLGDSALYLCASSLASKGAGEKLFFGSGTQLSVL.

The chain recombines TRBV6-4 with TRBJ1-2; no firm D call. The CDR3 spans 15 residues. V gave up 5 bases and J gave up 4 bases, with 17 bases separating them. The germline V gene encodes CDR1 MRHNA and CDR2 SNTAGT. The CDR3 DNA reads as TGTGCCAGCAGTTACACACACGGAAAGACCTATGGCTACACCTTC. It translates to CASSYTHGKTYGYTF.

The chain uses TRBV5-1 and TRBJ1-4, with a possible D match to TRBD1 (6 bases). Germline V gene data show CDR1 as SGHRS and CDR2 as YFSETQ. V gave up 0 bases and J gave up 0 bases, with 9 bases separating them. The CDR3 extends over 16 amino acids. As DNA, the CDR3 is TGCGCCAGCAGCTTGGACAGGGCTGCAACTAATGAAAAACTGTTTTTT. This sequence encodes CASSLDRAATNEKLFF. Filled out from reference TRBV5-1 and TRBJ1-4, the complete variable domain reads KAGVTQTPRYLIKTRGQQVTLSCSPISGHRSVSWYQQTPGQGLQFLFEYFSETQRNKGNFPGRFSGRQFSNSRSEMNVSTLELGDSALYLCASSLDRAATNEKLFFGSGTQLSVL.

As to this clone: Additional DNA sequences in this sample encode the identical CDR3. This sequence joins TRBV14 and TRBJ2-3; no reliable D call. Per the germline V gene, CDR1 is SGHDN and CDR2 is FVKESK. Trimming stripped 1 base from V and 5 bases from J, with 4 bases between. This CDR3 region has 12 residues. CDR3 in amino acids: CASSQAGDTQYF. The CDR3 DNA sequence: TGTGCCAGCAGCCAAGCGGGAGATACGCAGTATTTT.

The genes are TRBV27 and TRBJ2-3, with no clear D. This CDR3 region has 15 residues. V lost 0 bases, J lost 4 bases, and 11 bases lay in between. CDR1 MNHEY and CDR2 SMNVEV come from the germline V gene (reference sequence). In DNA, the CDR3 is TGTGCCAGCAGTTTATCGGACCCGGTCCCAGATACGCAGTATTTT. Its translation: CASSLSDPVPDTQYF.

V and J are TRBV9 and TRBJ2-1; D not certain. Germline V gene data show CDR1 as SGDLS and CDR2 as YYNGEE. V lost 3 bases to trimming and J lost 7 bases, with 8 bases between them. The CDR3 totals 12 residues. The CDR3 is CASSGPLNEQFF. In DNA, the CDR3 is TGTGCCAGCAGCGGTCCCCTTAATGAGCAGTTCTTC.

CDR3 loop: CASSNGGFDSPLHF. The CDR3 DNA follows: TGCGCCAGCAGCAACGGTGGTTTCGATTCACCCCTCCACTTT. V is TRBV5-1 and J is TRBJ1-6; no reliable D call. Per germline, CDR1 SGHRS and CDR2 YFSETQ. V was shortened by 4 bases and J by 8 bases, with 13 bases between the two germline ends. The CDR3 length is 14 residues.

The chain has TRBV27 and TRBJ1-5; D is unresolved. Germline loops: CDR1 MNHEY, CDR2 SMNVEV (reference sequence). Trimming stripped 4 bases from V and 0 bases from J, with 10 bases between. CDR3 length: 15 amino acids. The CDR3 region is CASSSTVYSNQPQHF. The CDR3 DNA is TGTGCCAGCAGTTCTACAGTGTATAGCAATCAGCCCCAGCATTTT.

In its sample, this clone was seen a few times. Relative to the germline gene, one junction end is altered; a read error may explain this. The V gene is TRBV4-1, the J gene TRBJ1-1; 9 bases agree with TRBD1. Germline CDR1 and CDR2: MGHRA and YSYEKL. This CDR3 is built from 18 residues. CDR3 DNA sequence: TGCGCCAGCAGCCAAGATCGGGGACAGGGTCTGTTCCACACCGAAGCTTTCTTT. Its protein product is CASSQDRGQGLFHTEAFF.

The CDR3 region has the DNA TGTGCCAGTAGTATAGATGGCACAGGTGGCGATGAGCAGTTCTTC. This encodes CASSIDGTGGDEQFF. The chain links TRBV19 to TRBJ2-1, with D tentatively TRBD1 (5 bases). CDR3 length equals 15 residues. With 0 bases removed from V and 8 bases from J, the gap between germline ends came to 14 bases. CDR1 is LNHDA, CDR2 SQIVND, per germline (reference sequence).

This clone has a single count. The genes are TRBV19 and TRBJ2-2; possibly TRBD2 for D (6 bases). This CDR3 comprises 17 residues. CDR1 is LNHDA, CDR2 SQIVND, per germline (reference sequence). The germline V and J ends were trimmed by 5 bases and 4 bases, with 20 bases remaining between them. The CDR3 region has the DNA TGTGCCAGTAGTTCACAGGCTAGCGCGTCACCCACCGGGGAGCTGTTTTTT. Translation gives CASSSQASASPTGELFF.

This chain uses TRBV7-8 with TRBJ2-1; possible D gene TRBD2, 5 bases. Trimming took off 2 bases at V and 9 bases at J, with 14 bases between the two ends. The germline V gene has CDR1 SGHVS and CDR2 FQNEAQ. The CDR3 totals 14 residues. The CDR3 protein is CASSLFSAGSEQFF. The CDR3 region has the DNA TGTGCCAGCAGCTTATTTTCGGCTGGGAGTGAGCAGTTCTTC.

This clone was observed a few times. The sample has other DNA sequences that encode this CDR3 too. The chain recombines TRBV13 with TRBJ1-2; no definite D call. The CDR3 runs 12 residues. Germline assignment: CDR1 PRHDT and CDR2 FYEKMQ (reference sequence). Trimming pared 0 bases from V and 7 bases from J, leaving 6 bases between. The CDR3 region is CASSLGKAGYTF. CDR3 sequence (DNA): TGTGCCAGCAGCTTAGGGAAGGCTGGCTACACCTTC. Supplemented by reference TRBV13 and TRBJ1-2, the full variable domain reads AAGVIQSPRHLIKEKRETATLKCYPIPRHDTVYWYQQGPGQDPQFLISFYEKMQSDKGSIPDRFSAQQFSDYHSELNMSSLELGDSALYFCASSLGKAGYTFGSGTRLTVV.

The rearrangement joins TRBV28 to TRBJ2-3; D may be TRBD2 (6 bases). The CDR3 runs 15 residues. The germline V gene has CDR1 MDHEN and CDR2 SYDVKM. Trimming removed 4 bases from V and 2 bases from J, with 13 bases in between. The CDR3 region is CASSSPAGTTDTQYF. The CDR3 DNA reads TGTGCCAGCAGTTCCCCAGCGGGTACCACAGATACGCAGTATTTT.

The chain combines TRBV6-1 with TRBJ1-2; D not certain. CDR1 is MNHNS, CDR2 SASEGT, per germline. V was trimmed by 1 base and J by 4 bases, leaving 13 bases between them. This CDR3 is 15 amino acids long. CDR3 bases: TGTGCCAGCAGTGAAGGAGCGATCACGGGCTATGGCTACACCTTC. Its protein is CASSEGAITGYGYTF.

The V gene is TRBV7-9, the J gene TRBJ2-5; 9 bases map to TRBD1. CDR1 and CDR2 from the germline V gene are SEHNR and FQNEAQ (reference sequence). CDR3 length: 15 amino acids. Trimming cost V 2 bases and J 2 bases; bases outside gene matches: 3. CDR3 amino acids: CASSLTGGKQETQYF. The CDR3 DNA reads as TGTGCCAGCAGCTTAACAGGGGGCAAACAAGAGACCCAGTACTTC.

This rearrangement joins TRBV6-6 to TRBJ1-5; D not resolved. The V gene's germline CDR1 is MNHNY and CDR2 SVGAGI (reference sequence). The CDR3 spans 15 residues. With 2 bases removed from V and 2 bases from J, the gap between germline ends came to 10 bases. The CDR3 region has the DNA TGTGCCAGCAGTTACCGGACGGATCGCAATCAGCCCCAGCATTTT. Amino acid sequence: CASSYRTDRNQPQHF.

The sample holds one count of this clone. The CDR3 DNA reads as TGTGCCAGCAGCTTAGTAGAGGGACCAGTTAACTATGGCTACACCTTC. Residues: CASSLVEGPVNYGYTF. The rearrangement uses TRBV11-2 and TRBJ1-2; D possibly corresponds to TRBD1 (5 bases). Trimming took off 1 base at V and 1 base at J, with 13 bases between the two ends. CDR1 and CDR2 from the germline V gene are SGHAT and FQNNGV. The CDR3 consists of 16 residues.

This clone came up many times. The V and J genes are TRBV19 and TRBJ2-2, with TRBD2 matching 8 bases. CDR1 LNHDA and CDR2 SQIVND come from the germline V gene (reference sequence). V was pared by 7 bases and J by 9 bases, with 10 bases of the junction left unmatched. The CDR3 length is 14 residues. The CDR3 DNA is TGTGCCAGTACGGGAGGGGGAACGGGGCGGGAGCTGTTTTTT. Translating gives CASTGGGTGRELFF. The variable domain in full, with the rest retrieved from reference TRBV19 and TRBJ2-2, is DGGITQSPKYLFRKEGQNVTLSCEQNLNHDAMYWYRQDPGQGLRLIYYSQIVNDFQKGDIAEGYSVSREKKESFPLTVTSAQKNPTAFYLCASTGGGTGRELFFGEGSRLTVL.

This clone was counted between two and nine times. The rearrangement links TRBV28 to TRBJ1-5, with TRBD1 matching over 8 bases. Per the germline V gene, CDR1 is MDHEN and CDR2 is SYDVKM. J gave up 6 bases and V 6 bases, and 10 bases lay outside the gene matches. The CDR3 totals 15 residues. CDR3 coding DNA: TGTGCCAGCAGCCCCCGGGCAGGGGGCGGTCAGCCCCAGCATTTT. It specifies CASSPRAGGGQPQHF.

V is TRBV5-4 and J is TRBJ2-5; D gene uncertain. V lost 0 bases, J lost 4 bases, and 4 bases lay in between. There are 12 residues in the CDR3. The V gene's germline CDR1 is SGHNT and CDR2 YYREEE (reference sequence). As DNA, the CDR3 is TGTGCCAGCAGCTTGGCCGCAGAGACCCAGTACTTC. Translating gives CASSLAAETQYF.

For this clone: This may come from a read error, since a much larger clone is one base off. J is TRBJ1-1 and V is TRBV7-8; tentative D call: TRBD1 (6 bases). This CDR3 has 13 amino acids. From germline, CDR1 is SGHVS and CDR2 FQNEAQ. Trimming shortened V by 5 bases and J by 1 base, and 8 bases separated the two germline ends. CDR3 DNA sequence: TGTGCCAGCAGCCAACAGGGGAACACTGAAGCTTTCTTT. Translating gives CASSQQGNTEAFF.

V gene TRBV5-1 combines with J gene TRBJ2-1; TRBD2 aligns across 10 bases. V gave up 1 base and J gave up 4 bases; unmatched junction bases: 5. This CDR3 contains 16 residues. Germline V CDR1 and CDR2: SGHRS, YFSETQ. This CDR3 is CASSLYLAGEYNEQFF. The CDR3 DNA is TGCGCCAGCAGCTTGTACCTAGCGGGAGAATACAATGAGCAGTTCTTC. Together with reference TRBV5-1 and TRBJ2-1, the CDR3 gives the full variable domain: KAGVTQTPRYLIKTRGQQVTLSCSPISGHRSVSWYQQTPGQGLQFLFEYFSETQRNKGNFPGRFSGRQFSNSRSEMNVSTLELGDSALYLCASSLYLAGEYNEQFFGPGTRLTVL.

This rearrangement joins TRBV9 to TRBJ2-1; TRBD2 matches at 8 bases. Germline V gives CDR1 SGDLS, CDR2 YYNGEE. The length of the CDR3 is 16 residues. V lost 4 bases, J lost 2 bases, and 8 bases stayed unmatched. Here the CDR3 reads CASSPTGGDTYNEQFF. CDR3 coding DNA: TGTGCCAGCAGCCCAACCGGGGGGGACACCTACAATGAGCAGTTCTTC.

This clone was recorded once. This chain uses TRBV6-9 with TRBJ2-7, with 12 bases fitting TRBD1. The trim removed 6 bases at V and 6 bases at J, leaving 6 bases unmatched. The CDR3 consists of 14 residues. The germline gives CDR1 MNHGY, CDR2 SVAAGI. CDR3 sequence (DNA): TGTGCCAGCAGACCGGGACAGGGGGCGGTCGAGCAGTACTTC. It codes for CASRPGQGAVEQYF.